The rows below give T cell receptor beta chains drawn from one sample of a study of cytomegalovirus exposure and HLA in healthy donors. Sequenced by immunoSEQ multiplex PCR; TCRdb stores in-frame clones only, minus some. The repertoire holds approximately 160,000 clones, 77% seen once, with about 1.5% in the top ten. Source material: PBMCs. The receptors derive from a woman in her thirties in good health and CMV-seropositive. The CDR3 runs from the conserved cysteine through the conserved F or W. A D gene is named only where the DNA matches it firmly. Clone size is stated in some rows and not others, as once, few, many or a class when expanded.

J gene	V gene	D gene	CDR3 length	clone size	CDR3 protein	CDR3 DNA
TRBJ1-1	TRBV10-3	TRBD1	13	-	CAIRQGLNTEAFF	TGTGCCATCCGACAGGGCCTGAACACTGAAGCTTTCTTT
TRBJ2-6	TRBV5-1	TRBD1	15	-	CASSLQGAGANVLTF	TGCGCCAGCAGCTTACAGGGGGCTGGGGCCAACGTCCTGACTTTC
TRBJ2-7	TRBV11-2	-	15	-	CASSLTRQQSYEQYF	TGTGCCAGCAGCTTGACGAGACAGCAATCCTACGAGCAGTACTTC
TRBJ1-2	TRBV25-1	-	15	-	CASSEHEGSGDGYTF	TGTGCCAGCAGTGAACATGAAGGGTCAGGGGATGGCTACACCTTC
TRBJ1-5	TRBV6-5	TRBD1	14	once	CASSSGQYKQPQHF	TGTGCCAGCAGTTCGGGACAGTACAAACAGCCCCAGCATTTT
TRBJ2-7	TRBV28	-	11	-	CASSLRRDQYF	TGTGCCAGCAGTTTAAGGCGGGATCAGTACTTC
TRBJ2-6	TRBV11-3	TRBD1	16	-	CASSFQGAAGANVLTF	TGTGCCAGCAGCTTCCAGGGGGCTGCTGGGGCCAACGTCCTGACTTTC
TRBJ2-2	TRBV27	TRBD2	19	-	CASSLSLPGPAGVFGELFF	TGTGCCAGCAGTTTATCCCTACCTGGTCCAGCGGGAGTATTCGGGGAGCTGTTTTTT
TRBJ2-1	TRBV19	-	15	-	CASINQGRMDNEQFF	TGTGCCAGTATCAATCAGGGTAGGATGGACAATGAGCAGTTCTTC
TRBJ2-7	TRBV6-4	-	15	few	CASRRETDGPYEQYF	TGTGCCAGCAGGAGGGAGACGGATGGACCCTACGAGCAGTACTTC
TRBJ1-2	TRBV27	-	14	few	CASRGEGGFYGYTF	TGTGCCAGCAGGGGGGAGGGGGGGTTTTATGGCTACACCTTC
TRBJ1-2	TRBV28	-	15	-	CASKLGGPLGYGYTF	TGTGCCAGCAAGCTCGGGGGGCCCCTGGGGTATGGCTACACCTTC
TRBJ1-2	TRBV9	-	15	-	CASSGGGTPNYGYTF	TGTGCCAGCAGCGGAGGCGGGACCCCGAACTATGGCTACACCTTC
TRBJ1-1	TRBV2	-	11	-	CASRDYQRAFF	TGTGCCAGCAGGGACTACCAAAGGGCGTTCTTT
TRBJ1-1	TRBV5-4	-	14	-	CASSLESSATVAFF	TGTGCCAGCAGCTTGGAGTCGAGTGCTACGGTAGCTTTCTTT
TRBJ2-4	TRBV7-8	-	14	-	CASSLALSRNIQYF	TGTGCCAGCAGCTTAGCATTATCCCGGAACATTCAGTACTTC
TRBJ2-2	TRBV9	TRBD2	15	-	CASSLGLADAQELFF	TGTGCCAGCAGCCTTGGACTAGCGGATGCACAGGAGCTGTTTTTT
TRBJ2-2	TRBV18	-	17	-	CASSASAAGRGAGELFF	TGTGCCAGCTCCGCCTCGGCAGCCGGGAGAGGGGCCGGGGAGCTGTTTTTT
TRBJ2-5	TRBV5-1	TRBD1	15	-	CASSITGTGRETQYF	TGCGCCAGCAGCATTACCGGGACAGGGAGAGAGACCCAGTACTTC
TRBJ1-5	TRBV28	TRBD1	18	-	CASSPAGGGQGAWQPQHF	TGTGCCAGCAGCCCCGCCGGGGGGGGACAGGGGGCGTGGCAGCCCCAGCATTTT
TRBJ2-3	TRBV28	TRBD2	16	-	CASSLSTSGTTDTQYF	TGTGCCAGCAGTTTATCGACTAGCGGGACGACAGATACGCAGTATTTT
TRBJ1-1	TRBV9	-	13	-	CASSLTLNTEAFF	TGTGCCAGCAGCCTCACTCTGAACACTGAAGCTTTCTTT
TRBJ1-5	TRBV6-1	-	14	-	CASSSGLGNQPQHF	TGTGCCAGCAGTAGCGGCTTGGGAAATCAGCCCCAGCATTTT
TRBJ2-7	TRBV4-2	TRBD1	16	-	CASSQDEDRSSYEQYF	TGTGCCAGCAGCCAAGATGAGGACAGGAGCTCCTACGAGCAGTACTTC
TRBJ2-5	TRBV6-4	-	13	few	CASSPSRGETQYF	TGTGCCAGCAGCCCCTCACGGGGAGAGACCCAGTACTTC
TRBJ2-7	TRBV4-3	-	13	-	CASSQGTSSTPYF	TGCGCCAGCAGCCAAGGGACTTCCAGCACCCCGTACTTC
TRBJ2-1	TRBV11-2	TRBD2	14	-	CASSLAGAYNEQFF	TGTGCCAGCAGCCTAGCGGGAGCCTACAATGAGCAGTTCTTC
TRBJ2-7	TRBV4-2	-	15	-	CASSQDPGVNYEQYF	TGTGCCAGCAGCCAAGATCCAGGGGTCAACTACGAGCAGTACTTC
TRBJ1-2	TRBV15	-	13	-	CATSTMDSYGYTF	TGTGCCACCAGCACGATGGACAGCTATGGCTACACCTTC
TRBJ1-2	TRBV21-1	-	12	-	CATTGEDYGYTF	TGTGCCACCACGGGGGAGGACTATGGCTACACCTTC
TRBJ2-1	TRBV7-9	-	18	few	CASSLGIIIRGSYNEQFF	TGTGCCAGCAGCTTGGGGATCATTATAAGGGGCTCCTACAATGAGCAGTTCTTC
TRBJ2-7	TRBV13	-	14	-	CASSLGGLTYEQYF	TGTGCCAGCAGCTTAGGGGGGCTAACCTACGAGCAGTACTTC
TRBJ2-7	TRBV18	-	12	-	CASSPRDYEQYF	TGTGCCAGCTCTCCCAGGGACTACGAGCAGTACTTC
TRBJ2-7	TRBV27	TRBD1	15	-	CASSSQGAYSYEQYF	TGTGCCAGCAGTTCCCAGGGGGCCTACTCCTACGAGCAGTACTTC
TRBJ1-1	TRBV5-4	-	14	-	CASSFEGVNTEAFF	TGTGCCAGCAGCTTTGAAGGGGTGAACACTGAAGCTTTCTTT
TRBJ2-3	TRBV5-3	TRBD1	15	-	CARSLAGQGTDTQYF	TGTGCCAGAAGCTTGGCCGGACAGGGCACAGATACGCAGTATTTT
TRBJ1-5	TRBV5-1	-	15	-	CASSLEGSLNQPQHF	TGCGCCAGCAGCCTAGAAGGCAGTCTTAATCAGCCCCAGCATTTT
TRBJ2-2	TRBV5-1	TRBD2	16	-	CASSSYRLAGTGELFF	TGCGCCAGCAGCTCCTATCGACTAGCGGGAACCGGGGAGCTGTTTTTT
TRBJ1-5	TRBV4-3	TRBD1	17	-	CASSQVLLDRDNQPQHF	TGCGCCAGCAGCCAAGTCCTTCTAGACAGGGACAATCAGCCCCAGCATTTT
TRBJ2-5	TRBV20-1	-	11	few	CSCQDQETQYF	TGCAGTTGTCAGGACCAAGAGACCCAGTACTTC
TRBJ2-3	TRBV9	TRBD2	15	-	CASSFRGGSTDTQYF	TGTGCCAGCAGCTTTCGGGGGGGGAGCACAGATACGCAGTATTTT
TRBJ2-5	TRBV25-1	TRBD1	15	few	CASSEWTGIEETQYF	TGTGCCAGCAGTGAATGGACAGGGATTGAAGAGACCCAGTACTTC
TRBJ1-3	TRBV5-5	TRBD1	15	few	CASIIRTGERYTIYF	TGTGCCAGCATCATTCGGACAGGGGAAAGGTACACCATATATTTT
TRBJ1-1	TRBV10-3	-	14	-	CAISARGTKAEAFF	TGTGCCATCAGTGCCCGGGGTACGAAGGCTGAAGCTTTCTTT
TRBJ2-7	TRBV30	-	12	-	CAWSVTAYEQYF	TGTGCCTGGAGTGTCACGGCCTACGAGCAGTACTTC
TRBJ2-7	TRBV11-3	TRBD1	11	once	CASQTGGEQYF	TGTGCCAGTCAGACAGGGGGCGAGCAGTACTTC
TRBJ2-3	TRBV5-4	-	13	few	CASSFSSTDTQYF	TGTGCCAGCAGCTTCTCCAGCACAGATACGCAGTATTTT
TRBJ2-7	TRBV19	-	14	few	CASSIGGPIYEQYF	TGTGCCAGTAGTATTGGGGGCCCGATTTACGAGCAGTACTTC
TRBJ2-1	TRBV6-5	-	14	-	CASSYVQGGTEQFF	TGTGCCAGCAGTTACGTCCAGGGGGGTACTGAGCAGTTCTTC
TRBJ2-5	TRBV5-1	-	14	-	CASSFADSQETQYF	TGCGCCAGCAGCTTTGCGGACAGCCAAGAGACCCAGTACTTC
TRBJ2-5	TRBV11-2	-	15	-	CASSSDSQGPETQYF	TGTGCCAGCAGCTCAGATTCTCAGGGGCCAGAGACCCAGTACTTC
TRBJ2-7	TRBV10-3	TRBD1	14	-	CAISAGTVSYEQYF	TGTGCCATCAGTGCGGGGACAGTCTCCTACGAGCAGTACTTC
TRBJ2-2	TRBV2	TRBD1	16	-	CASSEWDSPNTGELFF	TGTGCCAGCAGTGAATGGGACAGCCCAAACACCGGGGAGCTGTTTTTT
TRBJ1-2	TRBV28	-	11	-	CASSSNYGYTF	TGTGCCAGCAGTTCGAACTATGGCTACACCTTC